This TCR beta chain stems from a study of T cell responses to AZD1222 COVID-19 vaccine. As to this clone: What it recognizes is unknown.

Sequencing used immunoSEQ multiplex PCR; TCRdb keeps in-frame clones, though not all of them. The table shows 130,000 to 150,000 clones, with around nine tenths occurring only once. V was cut by 4 bases and J by 3 bases, with 12 bases left in between. Germline CDR1 is KGHSH and CDR2 is LQKENI. The CDR3 consists of 14 residues. Points from the study as a whole: Every sample of the repertoires postdated the peak T cell response. Clonal diversity may have been underestimated, and the donors were mostly white British, with more females than males. CD4 TCRs covered the whole spike, strongest at regions 160-218 and 743-854.

The origin of this receptor is an adult in good health. The V call is TRBV18, the J call TRBJ1-1; TRBD1 is a possible D gene (5 bases). The input for sequencing was peripheral blood, taken on day 0 of MenACWY control vaccination. Here the CDR3 reads CASSLYQGYTEAFF. The CDR3 DNA reads as TGTGCCAGCTCACTCTACCAGGGCTACACTGAAGCTTTCTTT.